This T cell receptor beta chain was captured by sequencing in a study of HIV-infected patients and healthy controls (TCRdb year 2014). Study-wide context: CD4 counts were modestly but significantly increased in about 85% of the 16 patients after three months of therapy, but they remained below normal ranges. The study tested whether deep TCR repertoire sequencing of HIV patients' small blood samples could capture immune perturbation and reconstitution. After a further year of therapy, viral load was undetectable in all patients, having already become undetectable in 11 of 16 patients by the second bleed. Relative to controls, total CDR3 counts per chain did not differ significantly, and patients lacked overall T-cell lymphocytopenia. The CD4:CD8 ratio rose slightly, whereas CD8 counts showed no consistent shift during early therapy.

From the germline V gene (reference sequence), CDR1 is DFQATT and CDR2 is SNEGSKA. The CDR3, from cysteine to phenylalanine, totals 14 residues. Only the CDR3 DNA stays, 42 bases, in frame from base 1. Trimming takes 7 bases off V and 5 bases off J; junction bases not matched to a gene: 10. Overall study outcomes, separate from this receptor: Alpha-chain CDR3s from MAIT cells appeared at high frequency in healthy controls but were severely depleted in HIV+ repertoires. Slight age and sex profile differences between the study cohorts did not explain the observed diversity differences. Most CMV-associated CDR3s became more frequent during therapy, although their change was not significant, whereas HIV-associated CDR3s showed a significant decrease in frequency. Compared with controls, HIV-infected patients showed significantly different mean usage of eight alpha and eight beta V genes. Unequal numbers of distinct sequences between patients and controls complicated comparisons, and size-matching overweighted rare events from HIV-infected data. HIV-infected repertoires showed significantly elevated mean Gini indices relative to controls, which possibly reflects oligoclonality. In the study, no determination of donor HLA types was made. The pairing of alpha and beta chains was not determined in the samples. Compared with untreated HIV+ repertoires, healthy control repertoires had roughly threefold more distinct CDR3s and a higher Shannon diversity. Only sixteen HIV-infected individuals were processed, which the authors considered a major limit on how widely the findings apply. The use of whole blood limited sequencing depth and precluded separation of the dynamics of distinct T-cell subpopulations. Both the Jaccard index and the count of highly shared sequences showed that healthy controls shared more CDR3s between individuals than HIV+ patients did. In size-matched repertoire data, the apparent post-therapy recovery of the Gini index in HIV-infected patients was not replicated.

At least ten counts were recorded for this clonotype. Its antigen is not yet known. No base quality information exists; no much larger clone differs at one position. Using SuperScript III with primers targeting the alpha and beta constant regions, 500 ng of RNA was reverse transcribed. Alpha and beta chain libraries were generated separately via chain-specific third strand synthesis with multiplexing indices. To avoid primer bias, the protocol used one single primer pair to amplify every rearrangement within a chain, and the protocol also attached molecular barcodes to each cDNA molecule. Purified cDNA was ligated with T4 RNA Ligase 1 onto a 5' RACE adapter bearing a random hexamer and the SP2 sequencing primer site. The authors primed second strand synthesis from the SP2 site with Phusion polymerase and used slow temperature ramps to favor optimal annealing. Joined together, two random hexamer sequences that had both been added before amplification formed the 12-nucleotide barcode of each molecule. P5 and P7 adapter elements plus a second index were added in a short first PCR, which was followed by an approximately 21-cycle amplification PCR with P5s and P7 primers. Libraries received approximately 25 PCR cycles in total, were quantified on a Qubit, sized on a Bioanalyzer, and diluted to about 4 nM. Sequencing of the normalized libraries was done on an Illumina MiSeq using 2 x 250 paired-end kits. Reverse transcription reactions were cleaned up on MinElute columns and eluted into approximately 10 ul Tris-Cl. Adapter ligations ran for approximately 25 hours at 16 degrees C and were afterwards cleaned with AMPure XP beads at a 1:1 ratio. The published analysis was carried out like this. A modified Decombinator processed the demultiplexed FASTQ files and output V, J, insert and barcode information. Sequences that shared a barcode but differed from the dominant sequence were discarded as errors, and original cDNA molecules were estimated by counting barcodes clustered at Levenshtein distance 3. Downstream analyses used R packages ineq, vegan, igraph and RCytoscape, with IMGT nomenclature and CDR3 definitions. V gene usage was computed over distinct sequences, each TCR counted once to avoid skew from clonal expansion. Within a donor, similarity networks joined unique CDR3 amino acid sequences in every case where two of them were separated by a single Levenshtein edit. Published HIV-specific CDR3s (around 83 alpha, several hundred beta) and CMV-specific CDR3s (roughly twelve alpha, around 250 beta) were compiled and searched for in the repertoires. It was shown by random subsampling to size-matched repertoires that the decreased diversity of patients was not caused by their lower sequence numbers. In TCRdb, the public reads were trimmed at Q25 with fastp and aligned with MiXCR, with productive beta chains retained. Each entry merges the rows of one CDR3 protein and shows their most common DNA and genes. V and J calls and clone size were set by TCRdb, not the authors. Across this sample there are around 8,200 distinct CDR3 sequences, with about 9.1% seen only once. The ten largest clones capture 22% of the sample.

Whole blood was used without cell fractionation, so the repertoire reflected all unsorted peripheral T cells. For RNA extraction, an approximately 2.5 ml sample of peripheral blood was drawn into Tempus tubes. The first sixteen eligible patients were processed from the enrolled HIV-infected adults, who had not yet received antiretroviral therapy and were about to begin treatment. Enrollment excluded patients who had febrile or AIDS-related illness, tumors, hepatitis B or C coinfection, immunomodulatory therapy, recent vaccination or treatment interruptions. The TURBO-DNase kit was used to remove leftover genomic DNA, and GLOBINclear was used to deplete globin mRNA. Just before antiretroviral therapy was started, pretreatment blood was collected from HIV-infected patients.

The starting material was blood, obtained before antiretroviral therapy. Rearrangement joined TRBV20-1 to TRBJ2-5, with TRBD1 identical over 10 junction bases. The receptor was derived from an adult with HIV infection. The sequenced DNA is TGCAGTGTACGGCCTTTGGACAGGGGGGAGACCCAGTACTTC. Its coded protein is CSVRPLDRGETQYF.